These 4 T cell receptor beta chains came from one sample sequenced in a study of graft-versus-host responses after intestinal transplantation. These receptors' targets are unknown. The table came from immunoSEQ multiplex PCR; TCRdb's copy has only in-frame clones and leaves some out. The table includes some 88,000 clones, approximately 94% detected once. The input for sequencing was unstimulated CD8+ T cells sorted from spleen or lymph node cells, taken before intestinal transplant. The receptors originated from a human donor who received an intestinal transplant.

The chain joins TRBV7-2 to TRBJ1-6; D is unclear. Trimming took 1 base from V and 10 from J, leaving 14 bases between them. The CDR3 runs 15 residues. Germline CDR1 and CDR2: SGHTA and FQGNSA. As DNA, the CDR3 is TGTGCCAGCAGCTTAGTACGGGGTCTGAGGTCACCCCTCCACTTT. Translated, it gives CASSLVRGLRSPLHF.

The chain couples TRBV14 to TRBJ1-1; tentative D call: TRBD1 (5 bases). V was cut by 3 bases and J by 2 bases, with 16 bases left in between. Germline CDR1 reads SGHDN; CDR2 reads FVKESK. This CDR3 comprises 16 residues. This CDR3 is CASSHPLGQGNTEAFF. CDR3 DNA sequence: TGTGCCAGCAGCCACCCCCTGGGGCAGGGCAACACTGAAGCTTTCTTT.

V is TRBV7-2 and J is TRBJ2-7, with D unresolved. CDR1 is SGHTA and CDR2 is FQGNSA in the germline V gene. This CDR3 is 14 amino acids long. The ends were cut back, 4 bases at V and 5 bases at J, with 15 bases in the middle. Here the CDR3 DNA reads TGTGCCAGCAGCTCCCGGTCCCGGTCGGACGAGCAGTACTTC. Amino acid sequence: CASSSRSRSDEQYF.

The V and J genes are TRBV7-9 and TRBJ1-1; TRBD1 is a possible D gene (5 bases). CDR1 and CDR2 from the germline V gene are SEHNR and FQNEAQ (reference sequence). There are 13 residues in the CDR3. Trimming stripped 7 bases from V and 7 bases from J, with 16 bases between. The CDR3 spells CASTLGGQGEAFF. CDR3 sequence (DNA): TGTGCCAGCACCCTGGGAGGGCAGGGTGAAGCTTTCTTT.